This TCR beta chain was recovered during a study of PD-1 blockade in classical Hodgkin lymphoma. The CDR3 contains 15 residues. Trimming at V came to 0 bases and at J to 1 base, leaving 2 bases not matched to a gene. CDR1 and CDR2 (germline): SGHRS, YFSETQ. Each patient relapsed following autologous stem cell transplantation, and prior brentuximab vedotin exposure differed. The count of this clone is one. Here immunoSEQ multiplex PCR was the method, and the copy in TCRdb shows in-frame clones only, minus some. The data contain tens of thousands of clones, about 88% of them singletons. The material sequenced was peripheral blood mononuclear cells (PBMCs), taken before the second cycle of nivolumab. The V gene is TRBV5-1, the J gene TRBJ1-1, with 8 bases identical to TRBD1. This receptor was obtained from a human donor with classical Hodgkin lymphoma. The CDR3 protein is CASSLDGTGNTEAFF. The CDR3 coding sequence is TGCGCCAGCAGCTTGGATGGGACAGGGAACACTGAAGCTTTCTTT.